These 2 T cell receptor beta chains came from one sample sequenced in a study of T cell responses to AZD1222 COVID-19 vaccine. Generated by immunoSEQ multiplex PCR, the TCRdb table keeps only in-frame clones and is missing some. The data show approximately 110,000 clones, with roughly 90% seen just once and 7.9% held by the top ten. Sequenced material: peripheral blood, taken 28 days after the second AZD1222 dose. All receptors come from an adult who received the AZD1222 COVID-19 vaccine.

The chain joins TRBV27 to TRBJ2-1; no definite D call. The CDR3 has 14 amino acids. Germline CDR1 reads MNHEY; CDR2 reads SMNVEV (reference sequence). Trimming pared 3 bases from V and 4 bases from J, leaving 10 bases between. In nucleotides, the CDR3 is TGTGCCAGCAGTTTTTCACAGAAGTACAATGAGCAGTTCTTC. This gives the protein CASSFSQKYNEQFF.

J is TRBJ2-1 and V is TRBV28; D is ambiguous. The germline V and J ends were trimmed by 6 bases and 6 bases, with 15 bases remaining between them. This CDR3 is built from 14 residues. CDR1 is MDHEN and CDR2 is SYDVKM in the germline V gene. Written as DNA, the CDR3 is TGTGCCAGCAGCCAGATACAACGGGCCAATGAGCAGTTCTTC. Its translation: CASSQIQRANEQFF.